One T cell receptor (beta chain) is described in this entry. The antigen is undetermined. This sample is part of a study of blood T cells in healthy people across ages. Study-level results: Researchers deemed the diversity estimates from one million T cells underestimates.

V lost 0 bases and J lost 8, with 13 bases in between. CDR3 size: 15 residues. Primed by a sample-barcoded 5' primer and a J-beta primer mix, a second PCR proceeded for roughly 6 to 12 cycles. Every single cDNA molecule received a tag from a template-switch adaptor with 12 random nucleotides. Using its own MiXCR run on the 5' RACE reads, TCRdb lists one record per CDR3 protein. The profile shows 1.5 million to 2 million distinct CDR3 sequences, roughly 30% of them singletons. The rearrangement uses TRBV12-3 or TRBV12-4 and TRBJ1-4; maybe TRBD1 (5 bases). The TCR sequence derives from a woman younger than 45 in good health. The sample was blood. The CDR3 spells CASSLAQRGGEKLFF. As DNA, the CDR3 is TGTGCCAGCAGTTTAGCGCAAAGGGGTGGGGAAAAACTGTTTTTT.